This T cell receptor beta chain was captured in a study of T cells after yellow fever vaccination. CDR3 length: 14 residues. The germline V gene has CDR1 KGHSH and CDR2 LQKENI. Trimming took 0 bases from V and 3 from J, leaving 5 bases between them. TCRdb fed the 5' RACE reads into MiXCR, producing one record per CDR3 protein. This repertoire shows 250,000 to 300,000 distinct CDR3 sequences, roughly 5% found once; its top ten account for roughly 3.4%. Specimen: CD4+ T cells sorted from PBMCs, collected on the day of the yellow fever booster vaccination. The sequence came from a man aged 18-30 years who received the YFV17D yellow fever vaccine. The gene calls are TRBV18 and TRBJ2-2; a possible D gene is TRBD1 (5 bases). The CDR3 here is CASSPPGDTGELFF. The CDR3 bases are TGTGCCAGCTCACCACCAGGGGACACCGGGGAGCTGTTTTTT.